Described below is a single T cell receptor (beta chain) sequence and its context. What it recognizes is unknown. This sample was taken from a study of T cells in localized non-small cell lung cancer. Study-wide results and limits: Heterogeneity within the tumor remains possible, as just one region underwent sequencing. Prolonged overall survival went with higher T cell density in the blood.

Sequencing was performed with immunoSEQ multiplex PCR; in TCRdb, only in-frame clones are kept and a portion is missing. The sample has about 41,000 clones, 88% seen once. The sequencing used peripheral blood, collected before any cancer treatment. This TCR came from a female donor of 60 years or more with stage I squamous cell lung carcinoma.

CDR3 sequence (DNA): TGTGCCAGCAGTTACTCGGGGGGCGCTAATGAAAAACTGTTTTTT. It encodes CASSYSGGANEKLFF. The chain carries TRBV6-5 and TRBJ1-4, with a possible D match to TRBD1 (6 bases). The length of the CDR3 is 15 residues. In germline, CDR1 is MNHEY, CDR2 SVGAGI. The V end was cut by 0 bases, the J end by 3 bases, with 8 bases between.